This entry features one TCR beta chain sequence. This clone was seen more than once but under ten times. No antigen is known for it. No base quality information exists; no much larger clone differs at one position. The data are from a study of T cell responses to AZD1222 COVID-19 vaccine (dated by TCRdb to about 2021). Broadly, across the study: A total of roughly 240 trial participants underwent TCR sequencing, of whom about 210 received two doses of AZD1222 and some 25 received two doses of the MenACWY control vaccine. Trial participants were enrolled into age subgroups of 18-55, 56-69 and 70-plus years, which contained about 150, 28 and 57 TCR-sequenced participants, respectively. On the study overall, not on this receptor specifically: Participants were mostly white British and included more females than males, and it was suggested by the authors that clonal diversity may have been underestimated. After two AZD1222 doses, spike-specific TCR breadth and depth were significantly higher than at day 0 and than in MenACWY recipients. Reportedly, close to half of the unique spike-specific TCRs recognized epitopes lying outside the regions that are mutated in the B.1.351 and B.1.1.7 variants. Conclusions about previously exposed vaccinees were limited because only 6 or 7 AZD1222 recipients were SARS-CoV-2 seropositive at baseline. In the small 56-69-year group, the increase in depth fell short of significance, most likely because of low power. The whole spike protein was spanned by vaccine-associated CD4 TCRs, and dominant responses were seen in regions 160-218 and 743-854. Because no day 14 peak-response samples were available, the repertoires could be characterized only after the peak T cell response.

Relative to germline, V is missing 5 bases and J is missing 7 bases, with 15 bases of the junction outside any gene match. CDR1 is given as GTSNPN and CDR2 as SVGIG, both from the germline V gene (reference sequence). Including the terminal cysteine and phenylalanine, the CDR3 comprises 15 residues. The entry retains the CDR3 DNA only, 45 bases that are in frame from base 1. The CDR3 regions of human TCRbeta chains were analyzed by immunosequencing. The study's own analysis went as follows. TCRs in the repertoires were compared against a reference library of SARS-CoV-2-specific TCRs that had been generated with the MIRA antigen-specificity platform. Breadth was defined as the fraction of unique TCRs that were SARS-CoV-2-associated. Depth was defined as the fraction of total T cells that were SARS-CoV-2-associated. Using the MIRA data, each spike-specific TCR was mapped to the spike region that the TCR reacts to and placed in a CD4 or CD8 class. Log10-transformed breadth and depth values were compared by one-way ANOVA with Sidak's multiple comparisons tests. What TCRdb holds here is the immuneACCESS table cut down to in-frame rearrangements. Part of the clones is not present; checked against another copy, under half of the missing clones reflect an unresolved V gene, and the others are unexplained. V and J calls and clone size are those listed in that table; D and trimming were worked out from the DNA. The sample includes 69,000 or so clones, with 70% to 90% observed a single time. The top ten clones comprise around 5.1% of the sample.

The meaning of the sample's time point label: about 28 days (+/-7) after the second vaccine dose. Interpreted using the paper, the treatment or condition label stands for: meningococcal conjugate vaccine given as trial control. Samples from vaccinated people were obtained from the UK trials COV001 and COV002, which included a single-blind randomized controlled phase 2/3 trial of AZD1222 (ChAdOx1 nCoV-19) in healthy adults. For TCRbeta chain sequencing, PBMC samples were collected from trial participants at day 0 and at day 28 after the second dose. The input for sequencing was peripheral blood, taken 28 days after the second dose of the MenACWY control vaccine. Here the chain combines TRBV30 and TRBJ2-5; TRBD2 matches 8 bases in the middle. This sequence was found in an adult who received the MenACWY meningococcal vaccine as a control. This receptor carries the CDR3 CAWSRPGLVVRTQYF. The DNA sequence is as follows: TGTGCCTGGTCCCGCCCGGGACTAGTCGTTAGGACCCAGTACTTC.